Below are 2 T cell receptor beta chains sequenced from a single sample in a study of T cells after yellow fever vaccination. From the 5' RACE reads, TCRdb called clonotypes with MiXCR, one entry per CDR3 protein. The sample has about 320,000 distinct CDR3 sequences, approximately 4.5% seen once; the top ten hold approximately 19%. Sequences were derived from PBMCs, sampled 15 days after the yellow fever booster vaccination. Receptors originate from a young man who received the YFV17D yellow fever vaccine.

The chain couples TRBV5-1 to TRBJ2-3; 10 positions agree with TRBD2. CDR3 length: 18 residues. V lost 0 bases to trimming and J lost 2 bases; unmatched junction nucleotides: 9. CDR1 SGHRS and CDR2 YFSETQ come from the germline V gene. The CDR3, as DNA: TGCGCCAGCAGCTTGGAGGCCGGACTAGCGGACCCCACAGATACGCAGTATTTT. Its translation is CASSLEAGLADPTDTQYF.

This clonotype was detected many times. The chain recombines TRBV18 with TRBJ2-1; TRBD1 agrees at 8 bases. Germline CDR1 KGHSH, CDR2 LQKENI. There are 14 residues in the CDR3. Trimming took 7 bases from V and 6 from J; bases not matched to a gene: 8. The CDR3 DNA is TGTGCCAGCTGCTCCAGGACAGGGATCAATGAGCAGTTCTTC. This codes for CASCSRTGINEQFF.